These 12 T cell receptor beta chains share one sample of origin, sequenced in a study of blood T cell repertoires in COVID-19. Sequenced by immunoSEQ multiplex PCR; TCRdb stores in-frame clones only, minus some. The repertoire has 150,000 or so clones, around nine tenths of them found once; the top ten carry 11%. Sequences were obtained from peripheral blood. The receptors were sampled from a woman in her seventies with COVID-19, enrolled during active disease.

The chain joins TRBV9 to TRBJ2-3; TRBD2 is a possible D gene (6 bases). The length of the CDR3 is 15 residues. The V end lost 4 bases, the J end lost 3 bases, and 15 bases lay between the germline ends. Germline values: CDR1 SGDLS, CDR2 YYNGEE. CDR3 nucleotides: TGTGCCAGCAGCACGGGAGACAGAAGAACAGATACGCAGTATTTT. Amino acid sequence: CASSTGDRRTDTQYF.

The chain employs TRBV5-4 and TRBJ1-2; tentatively, D is TRBD1 (6 bases). The CDR3 runs 15 residues. Trimming left V 1 base short and J 6 bases short, with 16 bases between. The V gene's germline CDR1 is SGHNT and CDR2 YYREEE (reference sequence). The CDR3 bases are TGTGCCAGCAGCTTGCGCGGCAGGGGAAAGGATGGCTACACCTTC. It translates to CASSLRGRGKDGYTF.

The chain couples TRBV11-2 to TRBJ2-3, with 9 bases matching TRBD2. Germline loops: CDR1 SGHAT, CDR2 FQNNGV. The CDR3 totals 16 residues. After removal of 4 bases from V and 5 bases from J, the junction contained 10 bases not matched to a gene. The DNA for the CDR3 is TGTGCCAGCAGCTCGAGGAGCGGGGGGCGGGTAGATACGCAGTATTTT. Translated, it gives CASSSRSGGRVDTQYF.

This chain links TRBV18 with TRBJ2-7, with a possible D match to TRBD1 (6 bases). This CDR3 is 16 amino acids long. Germline loops: CDR1 KGHSH, CDR2 LQKENI. Trimming took off 3 bases at V and 3 bases at J, with 18 bases between the two ends. The CDR3 reads CASSPFRRQEVYEQYF. CDR3 nucleotides: TGTGCCAGCTCACCCTTTCGTCGACAGGAAGTCTACGAGCAGTACTTC.

This chain connects TRBV5-4 to TRBJ2-7; D not resolved. The CDR3 spans 14 residues. V was cut by 0 bases and J by 0 bases, with 7 bases left in between. The germline V gene encodes CDR1 SGHNT and CDR2 YYREEE (reference sequence). CDR3 sequence (DNA): TGTGCCAGCAGCTTGGACTCGTCCTCCTACGAGCAGTACTTC. It yields the protein CASSLDSSSYEQYF.

This chain uses TRBV2 with TRBJ2-1; perhaps TRBD2 as D (5 bases). This CDR3 comprises 14 residues. V lost 7 bases, J lost 6 bases, and 16 bases lay in between. Germline-derived CDR1 and CDR2 are SNHLY and FYNNEI. CDR3 sequence (DNA): TGTGCCAGCAATTTCGGGGAACCTGCCAATGAGCAGTTCTTC. Translation gives CASNFGEPANEQFF.

This clone showed up just a few times. The gene calls are TRBV5-1 and TRBJ1-1, with D possibly being TRBD1 (6 bases). Germline loops: CDR1 SGHRS, CDR2 YFSETQ. Between the trimmed V and J ends, which lost 9 bases and 1 base, there was a span of 19 bases. The CDR3 is 15 amino acids. CDR3 bases: TGCGCCACCTCCCGTCTGGGGGCGAGGAACACTGAAGCTTTCTTT. Encoded protein: CATSRLGARNTEAFF.

The sample holds a few counts of this clone. The J gene is TRBJ1-2, the V gene TRBV4-1; TRBD1 aligns across 8 bases. The CDR3 length is 17 residues. Germline V gene sequence: CDR1 MGHRA, CDR2 YSYEKL. V lost 0 bases and J lost 5; bases outside the gene matches: 11. CDR3 protein: CASSQDQTGEARYGYTF. CDR3 nucleotides: TGCGCCAGCAGCCAAGATCAGACAGGGGAAGCGCGGTATGGCTACACCTTC.

J is TRBJ2-2 and V is TRBV28; D uncertain. Germline assignment: CDR1 MDHEN and CDR2 SYDVKM. V lost 2 bases and J lost 5, with 6 bases in between. This CDR3 is 13 amino acids long. The CDR3 loop reads CASSLVNTGELFF. The CDR3 DNA is TGTGCCAGCAGTTTAGTAAATACCGGGGAGCTGTTTTTT.

The CDR3 DNA reads TGTGCCAGTAGTATAGACAGATATCAGCCCCAGCATTTT. It translates to CASSIDRYQPQHF. The chain uses TRBV19 and TRBJ1-5; no clear D gene. CDR3 size: 13 residues. Germline V gives CDR1 LNHDA, CDR2 SQIVND (reference sequence). V lost 0 bases, J lost 5 bases, and 5 bases lay in between.

The chain employs TRBV27 and TRBJ2-7, with 7 bases lining up with TRBD1. Per germline, CDR1 MNHEY and CDR2 SMNVEV (reference sequence). Trimming took 7 bases from V and 7 from J; bases not matched to a gene: 7. The CDR3 runs 12 residues. CDR3 amino acids: CASNGPRGEQYF. The CDR3 DNA reads TGTGCCAGCAATGGCCCCAGGGGGGAGCAGTACTTC.

The genes are TRBV6-5 and TRBJ1-1, with a tentative D call TRBD1 (5 bases). The germline CDR1 and CDR2 sequences are MNHEY and SVGAGI. This CDR3 is built from 14 residues. V was trimmed by 8 bases and J by 3 bases, leaving 16 bases between them. The CDR3 is CASSPGRTYTEAFF. The DNA of the CDR3 is TGTGCCAGCTCCCCGGGCAGGACATACACTGAAGCTTTCTTT.